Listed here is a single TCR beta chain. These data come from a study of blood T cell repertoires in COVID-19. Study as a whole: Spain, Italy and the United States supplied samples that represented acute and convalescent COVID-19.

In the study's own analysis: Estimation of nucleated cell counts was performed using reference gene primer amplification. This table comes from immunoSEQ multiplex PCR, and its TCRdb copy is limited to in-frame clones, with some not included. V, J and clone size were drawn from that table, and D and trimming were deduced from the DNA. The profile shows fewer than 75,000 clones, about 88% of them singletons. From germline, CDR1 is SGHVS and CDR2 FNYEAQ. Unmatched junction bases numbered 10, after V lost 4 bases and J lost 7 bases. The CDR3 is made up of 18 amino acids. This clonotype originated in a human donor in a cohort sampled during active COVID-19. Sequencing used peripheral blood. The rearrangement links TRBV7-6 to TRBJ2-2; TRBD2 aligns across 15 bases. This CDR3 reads CASSSPGLAGGHGGELFF. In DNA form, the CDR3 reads TGTGCCAGCAGCTCCCCCGGACTAGCGGGAGGGCATGGCGGGGAGCTGTTTTTT.